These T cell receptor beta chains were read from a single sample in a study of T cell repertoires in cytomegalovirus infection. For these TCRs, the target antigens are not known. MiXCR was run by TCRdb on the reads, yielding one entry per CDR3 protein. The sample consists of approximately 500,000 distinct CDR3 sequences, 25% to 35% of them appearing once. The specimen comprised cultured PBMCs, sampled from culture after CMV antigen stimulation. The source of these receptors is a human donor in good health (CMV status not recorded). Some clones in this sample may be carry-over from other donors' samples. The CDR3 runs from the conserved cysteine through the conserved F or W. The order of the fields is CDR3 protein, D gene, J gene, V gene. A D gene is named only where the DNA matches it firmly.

CDR3 protein: CATGDGGNTEAFF
D gene: .
J gene: TRBJ1-1
V gene: TRBV24-1

CDR3 protein: CASSRLLRITKHNYNEQFF
D gene: .
J gene: TRBJ2-1
V gene: TRBV7-2

CDR3 protein: CAPRRDRGYEQYF
D gene: TRBD1
J gene: TRBJ2-7
V gene: TRBV2

CDR3 protein: CASSDRWNTEAFF
D gene: .
J gene: TRBJ1-1
V gene: TRBV7-2

CDR3 protein: CASSFPGQGLYGYTF
D gene: TRBD1
J gene: TRBJ1-2
V gene: TRBV12-3/TRBV12-4

CDR3 protein: CASSLTHDAGAEAFF
D gene: .
J gene: TRBJ1-1
V gene: TRBV7-6

CDR3 protein: CATSTGTTYEQYF
D gene: .
J gene: TRBJ2-7
V gene: TRBV24-1

CDR3 protein: CASSYRGAPGNSPLHF
D gene: .
J gene: TRBJ1-6
V gene: TRBV6-6

CDR3 protein: CSVRRVVGDEQYF
D gene: .
J gene: TRBJ2-7
V gene: TRBV29-1

CDR3 protein: CSAIRSSTDTQYF
D gene: .
J gene: TRBJ2-3
V gene: TRBV20-1

CDR3 protein: CASSEGSRPGGYTF
D gene: .
J gene: TRBJ1-2
V gene: TRBV7-2

CDR3 protein: CASSATGQSLHF
D gene: TRBD1
J gene: TRBJ1-6
V gene: TRBV27

CDR3 protein: CASSPGTAFNQPQHF
D gene: .
J gene: TRBJ1-5
V gene: TRBV7-2

CDR3 protein: CASKPPWGNQPQHF
D gene: .
J gene: TRBJ1-5
V gene: TRBV19

CDR3 protein: CASSGQGFSYNEQFF
D gene: TRBD1
J gene: TRBJ2-1
V gene: TRBV7-9

CDR3 protein: CASSGLYQPQHF
D gene: .
J gene: TRBJ1-5
V gene: TRBV7-8

CDR3 protein: CASSWLGGYETEAFF
D gene: .
J gene: TRBJ1-1
V gene: TRBV4-1

CDR3 protein: CASSKNRDRSTDTQYF
D gene: TRBD1
J gene: TRBJ2-3
V gene: TRBV7-6

CDR3 protein: CSVGFSGGGGEQFF
D gene: .
J gene: TRBJ2-1
V gene: TRBV29-1

CDR3 protein: CASRGGGGRKTQYF
D gene: TRBD2
J gene: TRBJ2-5
V gene: TRBV7-2

CDR3 protein: CATRGTENYEQFF
D gene: .
J gene: TRBJ2-1
V gene: TRBV24-1

CDR3 protein: CSARRSGGDYGYTF
D gene: .
J gene: TRBJ1-2
V gene: TRBV20-1

CDR3 protein: CASSQRDFTYEQYF
D gene: .
J gene: TRBJ2-7
V gene: TRBV7-2

CDR3 protein: CASSLRRGTAPSTDTQYF
D gene: .
J gene: TRBJ2-3
V gene: TRBV11-2

CDR3 protein: CASSRTESDLNQPQHF
D gene: .
J gene: TRBJ1-5
V gene: TRBV6-2/TRBV6-3

CDR3 protein: CSAISPGPEYAFF
D gene: .
J gene: TRBJ1-1
V gene: TRBV20-1

CDR3 protein: CASGFSGSGDEQFF
D gene: TRBD2
J gene: TRBJ2-1
V gene: TRBV12-5

CDR3 protein: CASSISGTGPTLEQYF
D gene: TRBD1
J gene: TRBJ2-7
V gene: TRBV19

CDR3 protein: CASSFPPVPITAFF
D gene: .
J gene: TRBJ1-1
V gene: TRBV7-8

CDR3 protein: CSARGRELFF
D gene: .
J gene: TRBJ2-2
V gene: TRBV20-1

CDR3 protein: CALRSRDRVNTEAFF
D gene: TRBD1
J gene: TRBJ1-1
V gene: TRBV30

CDR3 protein: CASSMNPSGGKNIQYF
D gene: TRBD2
J gene: TRBJ2-4
V gene: TRBV19

CDR3 protein: CAISGTAGNTIYF
D gene: .
J gene: TRBJ1-3
V gene: TRBV10-3

CDR3 protein: CASSQAGPANEQFF
D gene: .
J gene: TRBJ2-1
V gene: TRBV4-1

CDR3 protein: CASSQDLQRVASTDTQYF
D gene: .
J gene: TRBJ2-3
V gene: TRBV4-3

CDR3 protein: CASSQGGTELYTF
D gene: .
J gene: TRBJ1-2
V gene: TRBV3-1

CDR3 protein: CASKRRSYNEQFF
D gene: .
J gene: TRBJ2-1
V gene: TRBV6-2/TRBV6-3

CDR3 protein: CASTSTNYGYTF
D gene: .
J gene: TRBJ1-2
V gene: TRBV6-2/TRBV6-3

CDR3 protein: CASSQRGDPYTF
D gene: .
J gene: TRBJ1-2
V gene: TRBV7-2

CDR3 protein: CASSAEAGYNEQFF
D gene: .
J gene: TRBJ2-1
V gene: TRBV2

CDR3 protein: CATSGAGETQYF
D gene: .
J gene: TRBJ2-5
V gene: TRBV24-1

CDR3 protein: CASSLVETAPTNEKLLF
D gene: .
J gene: TRBJ1-4
V gene: TRBV7-2

CDR3 protein: CASSFQGPSSDEQFF
D gene: .
J gene: TRBJ2-1
V gene: TRBV5-5

CDR3 protein: CASSPGLPPSEQFF
D gene: .
J gene: TRBJ2-1
V gene: TRBV19

CDR3 protein: CASSLGGLAPGELFF
D gene: TRBD2
J gene: TRBJ2-2
V gene: TRBV7-9

CDR3 protein: CASSHGEWEQYF
D gene: .
J gene: TRBJ2-7
V gene: TRBV3-1

CDR3 protein: CSVALGLAGDSVEFF
D gene: TRBD2
J gene: TRBJ2-1
V gene: TRBV29-1

CDR3 protein: CASSLGGLAGDGEQFF
D gene: TRBD2
J gene: TRBJ2-1
V gene: TRBV11-2

CDR3 protein: CASSLAIGTPLETQYF
D gene: .
J gene: TRBJ2-5
V gene: TRBV7-8

CDR3 protein: CASSPRSWNTDTQYF
D gene: .
J gene: TRBJ2-3
V gene: TRBV11-2

CDR3 protein: CASSLSQNPYGYTF
D gene: .
J gene: TRBJ1-2
V gene: TRBV7-2